The 21 T cell receptor beta chains given below trace back to one sample, sequenced in a study of T cells in Graves' hyperthyroidism and ophthalmopathy. Authors of the study amplified TCR beta CDR3 regions from RNA transcripts. First-round RT-PCR with HTBI primers amplified the TCR CDR3 region. TCRdb reprocessed the multiplex PCR reads with MiXCR, giving one entry per CDR3 protein. Of a few hundred thousand distinct CDR3 sequences listed, around 13% are singletons. Sequences were obtained from blood. The origin of the receptors is a young woman with Graves' hyperthyroidism.

This sequence joins TRBV24-1 and TRBJ1-4, with 8 bases lining up with TRBD1. The CDR3 totals 18 residues. Germline V gives CDR1 KGHDR, CDR2 SFDVKD. Germline trimming cut 5 bases from V and 2 bases from J; bases unmatched to any gene: 12. This CDR3 reads CATSGMTGARDTNEKLFF. The CDR3 bases are TGTGCCACCAGTGGGATGACAGGGGCTCGAGATACTAATGAAAAACTGTTTTTT.

Many counts were recorded for this clonotype. The chain links TRBV7-2 to TRBJ1-5; unclear D gene. The V end lost 1 base, the J end lost 5 bases, and 6 bases lay between the germline ends. Germline V gene lookup returns CDR1 SGHTA and CDR2 FQGNSA. This CDR3 contains 13 residues. CDR3 DNA: TGTGCCAGCAGCTTAGAAGGGTATCAGCCCCAGCATTTT. Protein product: CASSLEGYQPQHF.

The sample holds many counts of this clonotype. This chain uses TRBV30 with TRBJ1-2; D call uncertain. The CDR3 is 12 amino acids. V shed 4 bases and J shed 13 bases, with 19 bases lying between them. Germline values: CDR1 GTSNPN, CDR2 SVGIG (reference sequence). CDR3 sequence: CAWNGPPGFCTF. The CDR3 DNA follows: TGTGCCTGGAACGGGCCGCCCGGGTTCTGCACCTTC. Variable domain in full (rest from reference TRBV30 and TRBJ1-2): SQTIHQWPATLVQPVGSPLSLECTVEGTSNPNLYWYRQAAGRGLQLLFYSVGIGQISSEVPQNLSASRPQDRQFILSSKKLLLSDSGFYLCAWNGPPGFCTFGSGTRLTVV.

A few counts support this clonotype. The chain recombines TRBV15 with TRBJ2-5, with D possibly TRBD2 on 6 matching bases. With 5 bases removed from V and 2 bases from J, the gap between germline ends came to 18 bases. The CDR3 sequence is 16 residues long. Per the germline V gene, CDR1 is LNHNV and CDR2 is YYDKDF (reference sequence). The CDR3 DNA is TGTGCCACCAGCCGGAACCCCGGCGGGAAGCAAGAGACCCAGTACTTC. As protein: CATSRNPGGKQETQYF.

This clonotype has a count of ten or more. The gene calls are TRBV12-3 or TRBV12-4 and TRBJ2-3; 9 nucleotides match TRBD2. This CDR3 spans 14 amino acids. V trimming: 4 bases; J trimming: 7 bases; junction bases outside the gene matches: 6. The CDR3 sequence: CASSSAGGPHTQYF. The CDR3 DNA is TGTGCCAGCAGTTCGGCGGGAGGGCCGCATACGCAGTATTTT.

This clonotype was detected many times. The rearrangement uses TRBV2 and TRBJ2-1; TRBD1 or TRBD2 may be the D gene (5 bases each). Trimming removed 7 bases at V and 4 bases at J, with 11 bases between. Germline V gene data show CDR1 as SNHLY and CDR2 as FYNNEI. The CDR3 has 13 amino acids. CDR3 loop: CASTGWGYNEQFF. The CDR3 DNA reads TGTGCCAGCACCGGGTGGGGGTACAATGAGCAGTTCTTC.

In its sample, this clonotype was seen many times. This chain uses TRBV6-1 with TRBJ1-2; D is undetermined. V gave up 0 bases and J gave up 0 bases, with 20 bases separating them. Germline V lookup: CDR1 MNHNS, CDR2 SASEGT. The CDR3 spans 19 residues. The CDR3 DNA sequence: TGTGCCAGCAGTGAAGCGGCGGCAACAAGGATCCGAGCTAACTATGGCTACACCTTC. Translating gives CASSEAAATRIRANYGYTF.

The chain uses TRBV29-1 and TRBJ2-1; unclear D gene. V was shortened by 0 bases and J by 4 bases, with 7 bases between the two germline ends. The CDR3 spans 13 residues. Germline CDR1 SQVTM, CDR2 ANQGSEA. The CDR3 DNA is TGCAGCGTTGAAGATGCGACATACAATGAGCAGTTCTTC. Encoded protein: CSVEDATYNEQFF.

The chain employs TRBV15 and TRBJ2-6, with D unclear. The CDR3 runs 17 residues. Germline V gene lookup returns CDR1 LNHNV and CDR2 YYDKDF (reference sequence). With 3 bases removed from V and 2 bases from J, the gap between germline ends came to 14 bases. The CDR3 spells CATSSQALGTGANVLTF. The CDR3 coding sequence is TGTGCCACCAGCAGCCAAGCGCTGGGCACTGGGGCCAACGTCCTGACTTTC.

The V gene is TRBV6-5, the J gene TRBJ2-7; no clear D. The germline gives CDR1 MNHEY, CDR2 SVGAGI. The CDR3 is 16 amino acids. V was cut by 0 bases and J by 2 bases, with 14 bases left in between. The CDR3 sequence: CASSYSRQAPTYEQYF. In DNA, the CDR3 is TGTGCCAGCAGTTACTCGAGGCAGGCCCCCACCTACGAGCAGTACTTC.

This clonotype appeared many times. V is TRBV4-3 and J is TRBJ2-3, with 7 bases matching TRBD2. CDR3 length equals 16 residues. The ends lost 0 bases at V and 3 bases at J; junction bases unmatched: 6. Germline V gene sequence: CDR1 LGHNA, CDR2 YSLEER. CDR3: CASSQETGGVTDTQYF. The CDR3 region has the DNA TGCGCCAGCAGCCAAGAAACGGGAGGCGTGACAGATACGCAGTATTTT.

This clonotype was picked up many times. V gene TRBV20-1 combines with J gene TRBJ2-7, with 11 nucleotides matching TRBD1. The germline gives CDR1 DFQATT, CDR2 SNEGSKA (reference sequence). The CDR3 spans 14 residues. V trimming: 6 bases; J trimming: 5 bases; junction bases outside the gene matches: 9. DNA for the CDR3: TGCAGTGCCCGGTCTGGGACAGGGGGTCACGAGCAGTACTTC. Translated, it gives CSARSGTGGHEQYF.

This chain links TRBV28 with TRBJ2-2; 11 nucleotides align to TRBD2. The junction had 0 bases not matched to a gene; V was cut back by 5 bases and J by 1 base. The CDR3 loop spans 15 amino acids. Germline loops: CDR1 MDHEN, CDR2 SYDVKM. The CDR3 DNA reads as TGTGCCAGCAGTACTAGCGGGGGGAACACCGGGGAGCTGTTTTTT. This codes for CASSTSGGNTGELFF.

The chain recombines TRBV7-6 with TRBJ2-1; 7 nucleotides align to TRBD1. The V and J ends lost 5 bases and 5 bases, in that order; junction bases with no gene match: 15. Germline CDR1 reads SGHVS; CDR2 reads FNYEAQ. CDR3 length equals 17 residues. The CDR3 here is CASSPGQDQTPNNEQFF. In nucleotides, the CDR3 is TGTGCCAGCAGCCCCGGACAGGATCAGACCCCGAACAATGAGCAGTTCTTC.

There are many counts of this clonotype. The chain uses TRBV6-2 or TRBV6-3 and TRBJ2-1; D is undetermined. CDR1 MNHEY and CDR2 SVGEGT come from the germline V gene. The CDR3 has 14 amino acids. The ends were cut back, 9 bases at V and 6 bases at J, with 18 bases in the middle. This CDR3 is CASSGPPRANEQFF. The CDR3 region has the DNA TGTGCCAGTTCCGGACCACCCCGGGCCAATGAGCAGTTCTTC.

The chain joins TRBV3-1 to TRBJ1-1; D may be TRBD1 (6 bases). The CDR3 sequence is 15 residues long. The germline gives CDR1 LGHDT, CDR2 YNNKEL (reference sequence). V was shortened by 1 base and J by 3 bases, with 12 bases between the two germline ends. The CDR3 DNA sequence: TGTGCCAGCAGCCAAGCGTCGGCAGGGGACACTGAAGCTTTCTTT. It translates to CASSQASAGDTEAFF.

A remark on this clonotype: Being one base from a much bigger clone, this may be a read error. Likely a read error: the CDR3 ends without its conserved phenylalanine or tryptophan. The rearrangement uses TRBV9 and TRBJ2-7, with D possibly being TRBD1 (5 bases). The V end lost 3 bases, the J end lost 6 bases, and 13 bases lay between the germline ends. CDR3 length: 13 residues. Germline V gene lookup returns CDR1 SGDLS and CDR2 YYNGEE. The CDR3 sequence is CASSGESGREQYL. Written as DNA, the CDR3 is TGTGCCAGCAGCGGCGAATCAGGGCGCGAGCAGTACCTC.

Ten or more counts support this clonotype. The V and J genes are TRBV2 and TRBJ2-7, with TRBD1 matching 9 bases. The CDR3 is 14 residues long. Germline loops: CDR1 SNHLY, CDR2 FYNNEI. Germline trimming cut 8 bases from V and 3 bases from J; bases unmatched to any gene: 8. Here the CDR3 reads CASRLQGANYEQYF. As DNA, the CDR3 is TGTGCCAGCCGATTACAGGGGGCGAACTACGAGCAGTACTTC. Drawing the rest from reference TRBV2 and TRBJ2-7, the complete variable domain is EPEVTQTPSHQVTQMGQEVILRCVPISNHLYFYWYRQILGQKVEFLVSFYNNEISEKSEIFDDQFSVERPDGSNFTLKIRSTKLEDSAMYFCASRLQGANYEQYFGPGTRLTVT.

The CDR3, as DNA: TGCAGTGCTAGAGATGTGTGGGGGGGCCCGTCCTACAATGAGCAGTTCTTC. Amino acid sequence: CSARDVWGGPSYNEQFF. The chain couples TRBV20-1 to TRBJ2-1; weak D call: TRBD2 (7 bases). The V gene lost 0 bases and the J gene lost 1 base, with 16 bases spanning the gap. This CDR3 is built from 17 residues. Per the germline V gene, CDR1 is DFQATT and CDR2 is SNEGSKA (reference sequence).

This clonotype occurred a few times. This chain links TRBV7-2 with TRBJ2-7; no clear D. Trimming took 1 base from V and 3 from J, leaving 7 bases between them. Germline V gene sequence: CDR1 SGHTA, CDR2 FQGNSA. The CDR3 spans 13 residues. CDR3 nucleotide sequence: TGTGCCAGCAGCTTAGAGCAGGTCTACGAGCAGTACTTC. Protein product: CASSLEQVYEQYF.

This clonotype came up a few times. This sequence joins TRBV20-1 and TRBJ2-1, with TRBD2 identical over 10 bases. The trim removed 4 bases at V and 4 bases at J, leaving 4 bases unmatched. The germline V gene encodes CDR1 DFQATT and CDR2 SNEGSKA (reference sequence). There are 14 residues in the CDR3. The CDR3 coding sequence is TGCAGTGCTAAGGGACTAGCGATATACAATGAGCAGTTCTTC. Protein sequence: CSAKGLAIYNEQFF.